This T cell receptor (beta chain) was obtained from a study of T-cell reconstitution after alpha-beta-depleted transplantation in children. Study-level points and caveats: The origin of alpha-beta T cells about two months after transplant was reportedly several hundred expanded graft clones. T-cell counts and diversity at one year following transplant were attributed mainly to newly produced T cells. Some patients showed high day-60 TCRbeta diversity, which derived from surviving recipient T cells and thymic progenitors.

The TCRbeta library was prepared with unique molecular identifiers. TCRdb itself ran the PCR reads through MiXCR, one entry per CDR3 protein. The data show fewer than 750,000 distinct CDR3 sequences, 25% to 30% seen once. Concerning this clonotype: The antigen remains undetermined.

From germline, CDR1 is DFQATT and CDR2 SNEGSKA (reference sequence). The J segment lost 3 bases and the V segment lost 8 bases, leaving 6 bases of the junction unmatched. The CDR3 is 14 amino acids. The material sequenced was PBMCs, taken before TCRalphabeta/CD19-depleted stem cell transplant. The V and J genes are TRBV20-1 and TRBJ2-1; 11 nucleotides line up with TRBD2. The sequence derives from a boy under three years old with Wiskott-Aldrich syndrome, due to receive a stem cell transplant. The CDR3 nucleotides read TGCAGTTTATTTAGCGGGAGGGGCTACAATGAGCAGTTCTTC. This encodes CSLFSGRGYNEQFF.